The text below deals with one T cell receptor (beta chain). The entry originates in a study of cytomegalovirus exposure and HLA in healthy donors. The CDR3 is 15 residues long. J was trimmed by 3 bases and V by 5 bases; bases with no gene match: 8. CDR1 and CDR2 from the germline V gene are SGHRS and YFSETQ. PCR amplification relied on 60 Vbeta primers (plus 13 Jbeta primers). The repertoire was sequenced with immunoSEQ multiplex PCR; TCRdb's copy has only in-frame clones and lacks some. The repertoire holds approximately 190,000 clones, with over 60% as singletons. Source material: PBMCs. This clonotype was sampled from a woman aged 25 to 39 in good health and CMV-seropositive. The rearrangement uses TRBV5-1 and TRBJ2-7, with 10 bases identical to TRBD1. CDR3 coding DNA: TGCGCCAGCAGTGCCGGGACAGGGGCCTACTACGAGCAGTACTTC. It is translated as CASSAGTGAYYEQYF. Full variable domain (remainder filled in from reference TRBV5-1 and TRBJ2-7): KAGVTQTPRYLIKTRGQQVTLSCSPISGHRSVSWYQQTPGQGLQFLFEYFSETQRNKGNFPGRFSGRQFSNSRSEMNVSTLELGDSALYLCASSAGTGAYYEQYFGPGTRLTVT.